The 5 T cell receptor beta chains presented below share a single source sample, sequenced in a study of regulatory T cells in long-lasting Graves disease. Arm-PCR of CDR3 regions and iRepertoire HTBI primers were the basis on which TCR beta libraries were built. One entry per CDR3 protein, called by TCRdb with MiXCR from the multiplex PCR reads. The sample lists 390,000 or so distinct CDR3 sequences; about 11% were seen once. Noted time point: newly diagnosed GD, antithyroid drugs for less than 3 months. PBMC-extracted RNA yielded the TCR library. These data were also filed under a second study, of T cells in Graves' hyperthyroidism and ophthalmopathy.

Source: peripheral blood mononuclear cells (PBMCs), taken at new diagnosis, from a patient treated with antithyroid drugs. Source of these receptors: a woman younger than 35 with Graves disease.

As concerns this clonotype: This likely came from a read error, as a far larger clone is one base away. The rearrangement links TRBV11-2 to TRBJ2-1; 7 bases map to TRBD2. The J call is uncertain, as TRBJ2-5 better fits the DNA end. The CDR3 spans 15 residues. The V gene's germline CDR1 is SGHAT and CDR2 FQNNGV. CDR3 DNA sequence: TGTGCCAGCAGCTTAGATGGGACTACCACACGGGCCCAGTACTTC. Its protein is CASSLDGTTTRAQYF.

This clonotype was detected ten times or more. The chain recombines TRBV7-9 with TRBJ2-3; D possibly matches TRBD1 or TRBD2 (5 bases each). Germline CDR1 is SEHNR and CDR2 is FQNEAQ (reference sequence). V lost 5 bases and J lost 4, with 19 bases in between. The CDR3 is 16 amino acids. The CDR3 protein is CASSLGHASSPDTQYF. In DNA form, the CDR3 reads TGTGCCAGCAGCCTCGGACACGCTAGCAGTCCAGATACGCAGTATTTT.

This clonotype was observed at least ten times. The V call is TRBV28, the J call TRBJ2-6; D call uncertain. The CDR3 contains 18 residues. Germline lookup yields CDR1 MDHEN and CDR2 SYDVKM. Between the trimmed V and J ends, which lost 5 bases and 0 bases, there was a span of 17 bases. CDR3 region: CASSIIIPISSGANVLTF. CDR3 nucleotides: TGTGCCAGCAGTATCATAATCCCGATAAGCTCTGGGGCCAACGTCCTGACTTTC.

This clonotype was detected a few times. The V gene is TRBV5-1, the J gene TRBJ1-1; D remains ambiguous. The CDR3 spans 14 residues. V was shortened by 4 bases and J by 0 bases, with 10 bases between the two germline ends. Germline CDR1 reads SGHRS; CDR2 reads YFSETQ. The CDR3 DNA reads as TGCGCCAGCAGCCCAAGACAATTGAACACTGAAGCTTTCTTT. Translation gives CASSPRQLNTEAFF. The full variable domain, rest sourced from reference TRBV5-1 and TRBJ1-1, is KAGVTQTPRYLIKTRGQQVTLSCSPISGHRSVSWYQQTPGQGLQFLFEYFSETQRNKGNFPGRFSGRQFSNSRSEMNVSTLELGDSALYLCASSPRQLNTEAFFGQGTRLTVV.

The chain has TRBV5-6 and TRBJ1-1; D is ambiguous. The CDR3 extends over 14 amino acids. V gave up 1 base and J gave up 1 base, with 8 bases separating them. Germline CDR1 and CDR2: SGHDT and YYEEEE. CDR3 nucleotides: TGTGCCAGCAGCTTGCTGGGCGCGAACACTGAAGCTTTCTTT. Encoded protein: CASSLLGANTEAFF. The whole variable domain, remainder taken from reference TRBV5-6 and TRBJ1-1, is DAGVTQSPTHLIKTRGQQVTLRCSPKSGHDTVSWYQQALGQGPQFIFQYYEEEERQRGNFPDRFSGHQFPNYSSELNVNALLLGDSALYLCASSLLGANTEAFFGQGTRLTVV.